These T cell receptor beta chains were read from a single sample in a study of blood T cell repertoires in COVID-19. The data were produced by immunoSEQ multiplex PCR, yet TCRdb's version contains in-frame clones alone and is incomplete. The table shows approximately 78,000 clones, with over 75% occurring only once. Input material: peripheral blood. The receptors originated from a man aged 45-60 years with acute or convalescent COVID-19. The CDR3 runs from the conserved cysteine through the conserved F or W. Each record gives: V gene, D gene, clone size, J gene, CDR3 protein, CDR3 DNA. A D gene is named only where the DNA matches it firmly. A clone size is listed for some rows: how often the clone was seen (once, few, many), or a class if it is expanded.

>TRBV7-3|TRBD1|NA|TRBJ1-1
CASSPRGRVDTEAFF
TGTGCCAGCAGCCCCAGGGGGCGAGTGGACACTGAAGCTTTCTTT
>TRBV19|NA|NA|TRBJ1-1
CASKGERVTEAFF
TGTGCCAGTAAAGGGGAGCGGGTTACTGAAGCTTTCTTT
>TRBV2|NA|once|TRBJ2-2
CASSERQDTGELFF
TGTGCCAGCAGTGAACGCCAGGACACCGGGGAGCTGTTTTTT
>TRBV7-6|NA|NA|TRBJ2-3
CASSLGQGGTDTQYF
TGTGCCAGCAGCTTAGGTCAGGGTGGCACAGATACGCAGTATTTT
>TRBV5-5|TRBD1|NA|TRBJ1-3
CASSGKGQYDRSGNTIYF
TGTGCCAGCAGCGGAAAGGGACAGTACGATCGCTCTGGAAACACCATATATTTT
>TRBV5-1|TRBD2|NA|TRBJ2-5
CASSPSGGQETQYF
TGCGCCAGCAGCCCAAGCGGGGGTCAAGAGACCCAGTACTTC
>TRBV2|TRBD2|NA|TRBJ2-3
CASRATSGGTDTQYF
TGTGCCAGCCGGGCCACTAGCGGGGGGACAGATACGCAGTATTTT
>TRBV5-1|TRBD1|NA|TRBJ1-6
CASSNGQGASPLHF
TGCGCCAGCAGCAACGGACAGGGGGCTTCACCCCTCCACTTT
>TRBV11-3|TRBD1|NA|TRBJ2-7
CASSAEGASSYEQYF
TGTGCCAGCAGCGCAGAGGGGGCTAGCTCCTACGAGCAGTACTTC
>TRBV29-1|NA|NA|TRBJ2-3
CSGRDFATDTQYF
TGCAGCGGAAGGGACTTTGCTACAGATACGCAGTATTTT
>TRBV11-2|NA|NA|TRBJ1-4
CASSLGGVNEKLFF
TGTGCCAGCAGCCTGGGGGGGGTTAATGAAAAACTGTTTTTT
>TRBV6-5|NA|NA|TRBJ1-1
CASSQRTLGGTEAFF
TGTGCCAGCAGTCAACGGACTCTGGGGGGGACTGAAGCTTTCTTT
>TRBV28|TRBD1|NA|TRBJ1-4
CASSLIIQGGEKLFF
TGTGCCAGCAGTTTAATAATCCAGGGGGGCGAAAAACTGTTTTTT
>TRBV9|NA|NA|TRBJ2-3
CASSVAVADTQYF
TGTGCCAGCAGCGTAGCGGTTGCAGATACGCAGTATTTT
>TRBV4-1|NA|NA|TRBJ2-2
CASSQVILVKTGELFF
TGCGCCAGCAGCCAAGTTATTCTAGTTAAAACCGGGGAGCTGTTTTTT
>TRBV27|TRBD1|NA|TRBJ1-2
CASREDRGVSYGYTF
TGTGCCAGCAGGGAAGACAGGGGAGTATCCTATGGCTACACCTTC
>TRBV6-5|TRBD1|NA|TRBJ2-7
CATGGRGQGPYEQYF
TGTGCCACGGGGGGGAGGGGACAGGGGCCCTACGAGCAGTACTTC
>TRBV12-2|NA|NA|TRBJ1-3
CASRLVLGQGAPPPSGNTIYF
TGTGCAAGTCGCTTAGTGTTAGGGCAGGGGGCACCCCCGCCCTCTGGAAACACCATATATTTT
>TRBV5-1|TRBD2|once|TRBJ2-3
CASSRTSGGAGRTDTQYF
TGCGCCAGCAGCAGGACTAGCGGGGGGGCCGGTCGAACAGATACGCAGTATTTT
>TRBV9|TRBD1|NA|TRBJ1-1
CASSVAAGQGSTEAFF
TGTGCCAGCAGCGTAGCGGCGGGACAGGGGAGCACTGAAGCTTTCTTT
>TRBV12-3/TRBV12-4|NA|NA|TRBJ2-7
CASSWSYEQYF
TGTGCCAGCAGTTGGAGTTACGAGCAGTACTTC
>TRBV12-3/TRBV12-4|NA|NA|TRBJ1-1
CASSPATKRSFF
TGTGCCAGCAGCCCCGCCACTAAGAGGTCTTTCTTT
>TRBV10-3|TRBD2|few|TRBJ2-3
CAISERLAGGLGTDTQYF
TGTGCCATCAGTGAGAGACTAGCGGGGGGGCTCGGCACAGATACGCAGTATTTT
>TRBV9|NA|NA|TRBJ2-2
CASSVEAGASTGELFF
TGTGCCAGCAGCGTAGAGGCGGGGGCGTCCACCGGGGAGCTGTTTTTT
>TRBV5-6|TRBD2|NA|TRBJ2-7
CASSLGLAGAPYEQYF
TGTGCCAGCAGCTTGGGGCTAGCGGGGGCCCCCTACGAGCAGTACTTC
>TRBV5-4|TRBD2|once|TRBJ2-2
CASSLGGGLNTGELFF
TGTGCCAGCAGCTTGGGCGGGGGGCTTAACACCGGGGAGCTGTTTTTT
>TRBV28|NA|once|TRBJ2-7
CASSGGLSYEQYF
TGTGCCAGCAGCGGCGGACTCTCCTACGAGCAGTACTTC
>TRBV18|NA|NA|TRBJ2-1
CASSPSIHEQFF
TGTGCCAGCTCACCTAGTATACATGAGCAGTTCTTC
>TRBV10-3|TRBD1|NA|TRBJ2-3
CAISPTGGEGDTQYF
TGTGCCATCAGCCCCACAGGGGGCGAGGGGGATACGCAGTATTTT
>TRBV11-2|NA|NA|TRBJ2-1
CASSKRGRGDEQFF
TGTGCCAGCAGCAAAAGGGGAAGGGGCGATGAGCAGTTCTTC
>TRBV6-2/TRBV6-3|TRBD1|NA|TRBJ1-1
CASSPPISGQGLSTEAFF
TGTGCCAGCAGTCCACCGATCTCCGGACAGGGGTTGAGTACTGAAGCTTTCTTT
>TRBV7-2|NA|NA|TRBJ1-1
CASSLVRLEAFF
TGTGCCAGCAGCTTAGTCCGACTTGAAGCTTTCTTT
>TRBV7-3|NA|few|TRBJ2-7
CASSLAGAYEQYF
TGTGCCAGCAGCTTAGCAGGGGCATACGAGCAGTACTTC
>TRBV7-9|NA|few|TRBJ1-6
CASRWGGDHSPLHF
TGTGCCAGCAGGTGGGGAGGGGATCATTCACCCCTCCACTTT
>TRBV3-1/TRBV3-2|TRBD2|NA|TRBJ2-7
CASSQVRGGEQYF
TGTGCCAGCAGCCAAGTTCGCGGGGGAGAGCAGTACTTC
>TRBV9|NA|few|TRBJ1-4
CASSVEGGKSEKLFF
TGTGCCAGCAGCGTAGAGGGAGGGAAGAGTGAAAAACTGTTTTTT
>TRBV12-3/TRBV12-4|TRBD1|NA|TRBJ2-1
CASSSWTGDEQFF
TGTGCCAGCAGTTCGTGGACAGGGGATGAGCAGTTCTTC
>TRBV30|TRBD2|NA|TRBJ2-4
CAYRTSGAAKNIQYF
TGTGCCTATAGGACTAGCGGAGCCGCCAAAAACATTCAGTACTTC
>TRBV10-2|NA|NA|TRBJ1-1
CASLDTHTEAFF
TGCGCCAGCCTGGACACACACACTGAAGCTTTCTTT
>TRBV5-5|NA|once|TRBJ1-5
CASSLAPGIGDQPQHF
TGTGCCAGCAGCTTGGCCCCGGGGATAGGTGATCAGCCCCAGCATTTT
>TRBV6-5|TRBD1|NA|TRBJ2-7
CASSDSGTGDYEQYF
TGTGCCAGCAGTGACTCCGGGACAGGGGACTACGAGCAGTACTTC
>TRBV10-3|NA|NA|TRBJ2-5
CATAGGVQETQYF
TGTGCCACCGCCGGGGGAGTCCAAGAGACCCAGTACTTC
>TRBV5-1|TRBD1|NA|TRBJ2-2
CASSRDRGGGGELFF
TGCGCCAGCAGCCGGGACAGGGGCGGTGGCGGGGAGCTGTTTTTT
>TRBV30|TRBD1|NA|TRBJ1-3
CAWSVSDRGAISGNTIYF
TGTGCCTGGAGTGTATCGGACAGGGGGGCCATCTCTGGAAACACCATATATTTT
>TRBV3-1/TRBV3-2|TRBD1|NA|TRBJ2-2
CASSWDRGVLLTGELFF
TGTGCCAGCAGCTGGGACAGGGGGGTTCTGCTTACCGGGGAGCTGTTTTTT
>TRBV2|NA|NA|TRBJ2-1
CASILQVSNEQFF
TGTGCCAGCATTCTACAGGTTTCCAATGAGCAGTTCTTC
>TRBV7-9|NA|NA|TRBJ1-1
CATTRWGAGSEAFF
TGTGCCACCACGCGTTGGGGAGCGGGATCTGAAGCTTTCTTT
>TRBV7-8|NA|NA|TRBJ2-7
CASSPHPVGQEYEQYF
TGTGCCAGCAGCCCTCACCCCGTAGGACAAGAGTACGAGCAGTACTTC
>TRBV2|NA|NA|TRBJ1-6
CASRHSNSPLHF
TGTGCCAGCCGCCATAGTAATTCACCCCTCCACTTT
>TRBV5-1|TRBD1|once|TRBJ2-3
CATRTGIRADTQYF
TGCGCCACCCGGACAGGGATTAGGGCAGATACGCAGTATTTT